This T cell receptor (beta chain) was identified during a study of blood T cell repertoires in COVID-19. Study-wide context: COVID-19 samples, acute and convalescent, were from the United States, Italy and Spain. PBMCs, B-cell-depleted T cells, or T cells provided the cDNA or gDNA that made up the material.

Study processing details: Researchers report that nucleated cell counts were estimated from reference gene primer amplification. Clones were read by immunoSEQ multiplex PCR, and TCRdb kept only the in-frame ones, dropping some. V and J calls and clone size follow that table, whereas D and trimming were derived from the DNA. The sample includes 150,000 to 190,000 clones, 65% to 85% of them seen just once. This receptor was obtained from a woman aged 80 or over with acute or convalescent COVID-19. Sequenced input: peripheral blood.

The CDR3 region is CASSLEQGNEQFF. The CDR3 DNA reads as TGTGCCAGCAGTCTAGAACAGGGAAATGAGCAGTTCTTC. This chain uses TRBV6-4 with TRBJ2-1; a weak D match, TRBD1 (6 bases). Trimming shortened V by 5 bases and J by 7 bases, and 12 bases separated the two germline ends. This CDR3 comprises 13 residues. In germline, CDR1 is MRHNA, CDR2 SNTAGT.